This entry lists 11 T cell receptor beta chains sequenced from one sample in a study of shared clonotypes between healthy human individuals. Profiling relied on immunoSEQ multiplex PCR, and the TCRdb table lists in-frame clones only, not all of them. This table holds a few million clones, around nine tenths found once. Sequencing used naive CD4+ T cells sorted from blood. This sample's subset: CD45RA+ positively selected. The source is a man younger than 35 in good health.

Here the CDR3 reads CASSIEAGAYGYTF. CDR3 DNA: TGTGCCAGTAGTATAGAGGCCGGTGCCTATGGCTACACCTTC. The chain combines TRBV19 with TRBJ1-2; D is uncertain. Germline V gene sequence: CDR1 LNHDA, CDR2 SQIVND (reference sequence). V was shortened by 0 bases and J by 4 bases, with 9 bases between the two germline ends. This CDR3 contains 14 residues.

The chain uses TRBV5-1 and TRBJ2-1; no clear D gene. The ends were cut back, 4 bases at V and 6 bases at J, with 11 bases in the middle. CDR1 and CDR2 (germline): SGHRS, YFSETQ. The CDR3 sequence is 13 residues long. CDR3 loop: CASSTPFGNEQFF. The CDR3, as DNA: TGCGCCAGCAGCACGCCATTTGGCAATGAGCAGTTCTTC.

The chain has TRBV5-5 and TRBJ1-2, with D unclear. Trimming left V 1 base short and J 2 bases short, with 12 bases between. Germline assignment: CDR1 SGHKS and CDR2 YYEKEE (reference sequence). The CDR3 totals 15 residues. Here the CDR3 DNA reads TGTGCCAGCAGCTTGTTTTCCCCCCCAAACTATGGCTACACCTTC. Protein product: CASSLFSPPNYGYTF.

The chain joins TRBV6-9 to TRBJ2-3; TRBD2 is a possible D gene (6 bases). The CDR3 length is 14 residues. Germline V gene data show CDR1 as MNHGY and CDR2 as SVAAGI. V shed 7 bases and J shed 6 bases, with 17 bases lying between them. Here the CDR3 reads CASIPRGRQDTQYF. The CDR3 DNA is TGTGCCAGCATCCCCCGGGGGAGGCAGGATACGCAGTATTTT.

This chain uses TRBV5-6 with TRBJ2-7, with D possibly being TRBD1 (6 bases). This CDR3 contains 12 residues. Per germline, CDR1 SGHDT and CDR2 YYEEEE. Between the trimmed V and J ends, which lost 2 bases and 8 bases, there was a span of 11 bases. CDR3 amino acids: CASSFRQAQQYF. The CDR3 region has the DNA TGTGCCAGCAGCTTCAGACAGGCACAGCAGTACTTC.

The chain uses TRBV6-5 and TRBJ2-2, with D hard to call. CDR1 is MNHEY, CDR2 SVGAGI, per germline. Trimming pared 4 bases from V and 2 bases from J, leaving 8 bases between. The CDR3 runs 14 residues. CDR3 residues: CASSFGLNTGELFF. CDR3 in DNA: TGTGCCAGCAGTTTTGGGCTAAACACCGGGGAGCTGTTTTTT.

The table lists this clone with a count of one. The CDR3 DNA reads as TGTGCCAGCACTCCAGGAATGGGGAGAACGGAGACCCAGTACTTC. Translating it yields CASTPGMGRTETQYF. The chain combines TRBV6-6 with TRBJ2-5, with TRBD2 as a possible D gene (5 bases). This CDR3 has 15 residues. Germline V lookup: CDR1 MNHNY, CDR2 SVGAGI (reference sequence). The V end lost 7 bases, the J end lost 5 bases, and 20 bases lay between the germline ends.

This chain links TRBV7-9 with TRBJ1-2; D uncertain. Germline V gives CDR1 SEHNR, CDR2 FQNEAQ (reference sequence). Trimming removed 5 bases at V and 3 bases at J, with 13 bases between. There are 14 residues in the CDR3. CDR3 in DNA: TGTGCCAGCAGCCATGCAGGACGAGACTATGGCTACACCTTC. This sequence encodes CASSHAGRDYGYTF. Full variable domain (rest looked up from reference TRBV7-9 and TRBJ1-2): DTGVSQNPRHKITKRGQNVTFRCDPISEHNRLYWYRQTLGQGPEFLTYFQNEAQLEKSRLLSDRFSAERPKGSFSTLEIQRTEQGDSAMYLCASSHAGRDYGYTFGSGTRLTVV.

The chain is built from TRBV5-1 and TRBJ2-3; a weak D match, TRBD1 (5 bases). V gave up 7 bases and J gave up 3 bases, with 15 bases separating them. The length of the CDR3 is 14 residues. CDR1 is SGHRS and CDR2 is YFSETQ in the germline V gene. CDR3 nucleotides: TGCGCCAGCTCGGACAATAGAGGAACAGATACGCAGTATTTT. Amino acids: CASSDNRGTDTQYF.

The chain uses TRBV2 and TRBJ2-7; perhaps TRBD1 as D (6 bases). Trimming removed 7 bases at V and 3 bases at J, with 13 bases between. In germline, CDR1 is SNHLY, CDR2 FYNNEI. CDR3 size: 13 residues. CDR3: CASNYRVNYEQYF. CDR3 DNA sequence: TGTGCCAGCAATTACAGGGTTAACTACGAGCAGTACTTC. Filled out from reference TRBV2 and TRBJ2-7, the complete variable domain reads EPEVTQTPSHQVTQMGQEVILRCVPISNHLYFYWYRQILGQKVEFLVSFYNNEISEKSEIFDDQFSVERPDGSNFTLKIRSTKLEDSAMYFCASNYRVNYEQYFGPGTRLTVT.

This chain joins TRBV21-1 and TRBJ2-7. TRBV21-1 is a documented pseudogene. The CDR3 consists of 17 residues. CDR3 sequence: CASSKGASGPFSYEQYF. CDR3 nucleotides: TGTGCCAGCAGCAAAGGAGCCTCCGGGCCGTTCTCCTACGAGCAGTACTTC.